The 13 T cell receptor beta chains given below trace back to one sample, sequenced in a study of cytomegalovirus exposure and HLA in healthy donors. The PCR was carried out with 60 Vbeta primers and 13 Jbeta primers. The data were produced by immunoSEQ multiplex PCR, yet TCRdb's version contains in-frame clones alone and is incomplete. The repertoire holds 120,000 or so clones, with more than 55% as singletons. The source material was PBMCs. The receptors shown here come from a man younger than 35 in good health and CMV-seronegative.

The J gene is TRBJ2-7, the V gene TRBV7-9; TRBD1 agrees at 8 bases. Germline trimming cut 3 bases from V and 2 bases from J; bases unmatched to any gene: 6. Germline CDR1 is SEHNR and CDR2 is FQNEAQ (reference sequence). CDR3 length: 15 residues. Here the CDR3 DNA reads TGTGCCAGCAGCTTTAGTGAACAGGGGGCCTACGAGCAGTACTTC. This gives the protein CASSFSEQGAYEQYF.

The genes are TRBV6-5 and TRBJ2-1, with unresolved D. The CDR3 contains 13 residues. Trimming left V 6 bases short and J 8 bases short, with 14 bases between. Germline lookup yields CDR1 MNHEY and CDR2 SVGAGI. The CDR3 DNA follows: TGTGCCAGCAGCCCACATGTCGCATATGAGCAGTTCTTC. Translating it yields CASSPHVAYEQFF.

V usage is TRBV7-2 and J usage is TRBJ1-1, with 9 bases fitting TRBD1. Trimming removed 5 bases from V and 5 bases from J; junction bases left unmatched: 9. The length of the CDR3 is 15 residues. CDR1 and CDR2 (germline): SGHTA, FQGNSA. CDR3 nucleotide sequence: TGTGCCAGCAGCGTACAGGGGGCAGATGGGACTGAAGCTTTCTTT. Protein product: CASSVQGADGTEAFF.

This rearrangement joins TRBV7-2 to TRBJ2-7; TRBD1 is a possible D gene (5 bases). This CDR3 contains 17 residues. V was pared by 3 bases and J by 0 bases, with 18 bases between. The germline V gene encodes CDR1 SGHTA and CDR2 FQGNSA. In nucleotides, the CDR3 is TGTGCCAGCAGCTTCCCCCGCCGGGTAGGGGTCTCCTACGAGCAGTACTTC. As protein: CASSFPRRVGVSYEQYF.

This clone was observed a few times. The V call is TRBV19, the J call TRBJ1-5; the D is unclear. Germline V lookup: CDR1 LNHDA, CDR2 SQIVND (reference sequence). Trimming left V 5 bases short and J 3 bases short, with 17 bases between. The CDR3 length is 16 residues. The CDR3 loop is CASSLNPQVYNQPQHF. CDR3 sequence (DNA): TGTGCCAGTAGTCTCAACCCCCAGGTTTACAATCAGCCCCAGCATTTT.

This clone was seen more than once but under ten times. V gene TRBV9 combines with J gene TRBJ2-3; 7 bases are shared with TRBD1. CDR3 length: 14 amino acids. Trimming took 7 bases from V and 3 from J; bases not matched to a gene: 8. CDR1 is SGDLS and CDR2 is YYNGEE in the germline V gene. The DNA of the CDR3 is TGTGCCAGCGGCGACAGGGATCAGACAGATACGCAGTATTTT. Its protein is CASGDRDQTDTQYF.

In this sample, this clone turned up a few times. V gene TRBV28 combines with J gene TRBJ2-7; no clear D gene. The CDR3 contains 12 residues. Germline V CDR1 and CDR2: MDHEN, SYDVKM. V was trimmed by 2 bases and J by 3 bases, leaving 5 bases between them. The chain's CDR3 is CASSLVLYEQYF. CDR3 DNA: TGTGCCAGCAGTTTAGTACTCTACGAGCAGTACTTC.

The rearrangement joins TRBV5-4 to TRBJ2-1; D perhaps matches TRBD2 (5 bases). This CDR3 has 14 residues. Germline loops: CDR1 SGHNT, CDR2 YYREEE (reference sequence). V was cut by 0 bases and J by 10 bases, with 14 bases left in between. The CDR3 is CASSLVGPRGEQFF. DNA for the CDR3: TGTGCCAGCAGCTTGGTCGGGCCCCGCGGGGAGCAGTTCTTC.

The chain uses TRBV13 and TRBJ1-2; D perhaps matches TRBD1 (6 bases). The CDR3 runs 15 residues. Trimming cost V 1 base and J 3 bases, with 12 bases left between them. Germline V gives CDR1 PRHDT, CDR2 FYEKMQ (reference sequence). The CDR3 nucleotides are TGTGCCAGCAGCTTAGCAGGGGCGGGGGACTATGGCTACACCTTC. This gives the protein CASSLAGAGDYGYTF.

The rearrangement uses TRBV28 and TRBJ1-5; D ambiguous. In germline, CDR1 is MDHEN, CDR2 SYDVKM. The V and J ends lost 7 bases and 0 bases respectively, with 4 bases between them. CDR3 length equals 12 residues. The CDR3 DNA is TGTGCCAGCACAGATAGCAATCAGCCCCAGCATTTT. This codes for CASTDSNQPQHF.

This chain uses TRBV30 with TRBJ2-2; 8 bases line up with TRBD1. Germline CDR1 reads GTSNPN; CDR2 reads SVGIG (reference sequence). The V segment lost 4 bases and the J segment 4 bases; nucleotides outside the gene matches: 2. The CDR3 covers 13 residues. CDR3 DNA sequence: TGTGCCTGGAACAGGGGGACCACCGGGGAGCTGTTTTTT. Its protein is CAWNRGTTGELFF.

This rearrangement joins TRBV5-1 to TRBJ1-2, with D possibly TRBD1 on 5 matching bases. The V gene lost 2 bases and the J gene lost 4 bases, with 12 bases spanning the gap. The CDR3 is 14 amino acids. Looked up from germline, CDR1 is SGHRS and CDR2 is YFSETQ. CDR3 residues: CASSLTDRFYGYTF. The CDR3 DNA reads TGCGCCAGCAGCTTAACCGACAGATTCTATGGCTACACCTTC.

This clone was seen more than once but under ten times. This chain links TRBV7-9 with TRBJ2-2, with 11 bases fitting TRBD1. The CDR3 is 15 amino acids. The junction had 6 bases not matched to a gene; V was cut back by 8 bases and J by 4 bases. Germline values: CDR1 SEHNR, CDR2 FQNEAQ (reference sequence). CDR3 sequence reads: CASLTGTGGTGELFF. The CDR3 DNA follows: TGTGCCAGCCTTACCGGGACAGGGGGCACCGGGGAGCTGTTTTTT.